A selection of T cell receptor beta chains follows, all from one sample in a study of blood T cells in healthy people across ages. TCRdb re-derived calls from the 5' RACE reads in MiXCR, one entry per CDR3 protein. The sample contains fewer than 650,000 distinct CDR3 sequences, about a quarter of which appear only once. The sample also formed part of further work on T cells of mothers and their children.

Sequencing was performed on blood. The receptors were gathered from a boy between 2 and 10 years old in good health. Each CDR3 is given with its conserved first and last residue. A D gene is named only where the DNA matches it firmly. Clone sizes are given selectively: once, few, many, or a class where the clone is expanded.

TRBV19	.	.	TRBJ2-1	TGTGCCAGTAGTCCCTCTAGCACGTACTCCAATGAGCAGTTCTTC	CASSPSSTYSNEQFF
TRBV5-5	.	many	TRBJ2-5	TGTGCCAGCAGCCTCCCACTTGGGACCCCGGGGGAGACCCAGTACTTC	CASSLPLGTPGETQYF
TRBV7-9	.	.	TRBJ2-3	TGTGCCAGCAGCTTAGGCTACCTGACGGGAGATACGCAGTATTTT	CASSLGYLTGDTQYF
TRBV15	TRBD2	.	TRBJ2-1	TGTGCCACCAGTGGCCTAGCGGTGCACAATGAGCAGTTCTTC	CATSGLAVHNEQFF
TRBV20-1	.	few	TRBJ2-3	TGCAGTGCTTCCGATCGGGGGTGGACAGATACGCAGTATTTT	CSASDRGWTDTQYF
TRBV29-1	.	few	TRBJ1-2	TGCAGCGTTGAAGGAGACAGGGGCTACACCTTC	CSVEGDRGYTF
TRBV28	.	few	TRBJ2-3	TGTGCCAGCAGCGTCCGGACTGGGTCGGAGGGGGGGAGCACAGATACGCAGTATTTT	CASSVRTGSEGGSTDTQYF
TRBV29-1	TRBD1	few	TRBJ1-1	TGCAGCGTTGATCACAGGGGAGGCACTGAAGCTTTCTTT	CSVDHRGGTEAFF
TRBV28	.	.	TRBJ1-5	TGTGCCAGCAGTTCAGCAGGGAACAATCAGCCCCAGCATTTT	CASSSAGNNQPQHF
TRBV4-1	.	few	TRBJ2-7	TGCGCCAGCAGCAACCGGGACACCCTAGGCTACGAGCAGTACTTC	CASSNRDTLGYEQYF
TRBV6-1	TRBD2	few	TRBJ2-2	TGTGCCAGCAGCCGACTAGCGGGAGGCCTCACCGGGGAGCTGTTTTTT	CASSRLAGGLTGELFF
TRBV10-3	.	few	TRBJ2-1	TGTGCCATCAGGGGGGCAGGGTACAATGAGCAGTTCTTC	CAIRGAGYNEQFF
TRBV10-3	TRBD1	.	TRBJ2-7	TGTGCCATCAGTGAGCGGGGACAGGGGACCCAGCAGTACTTC	CAISERGQGTQQYF
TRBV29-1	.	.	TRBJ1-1	TGCAGCGTTGTATTCCGGACGGCTTTCTTT	CSVVFRTAFF
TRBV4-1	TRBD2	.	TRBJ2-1	TGCGCCTGCAGCCAAGACGGACTAGCGGGAAATGAGCAGTTCTTC	CACSQDGLAGNEQFF
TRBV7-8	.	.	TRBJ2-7	TGTGCCAGCAGCCTTCTCGGGACTTTCAACTCCTACGAGCAGTACTTC	CASSLLGTFNSYEQYF
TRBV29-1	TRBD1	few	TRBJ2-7	TGCAGCGTTGACCCCGGACAGGGGGCGGGAGAGCAGTACTTC	CSVDPGQGAGEQYF
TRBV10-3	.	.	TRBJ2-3	TGTGCCATCAGTGAGTCTGGTGGCACAGATACGCAGTATTTT	CAISESGGTDTQYF
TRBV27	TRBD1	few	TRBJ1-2	TGTGCCAGCAGTTTATGGGGAGAGCCGAACGACAGGGGGCACTGCGGCTATGGCTACACCTTC	CASSLWGEPNDRGHCGYGYTF
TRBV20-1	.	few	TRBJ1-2	TGCAGTGCTAGAGATCCGGCCGGGACAAACTATGGCTACACCTTC	CSARDPAGTNYGYTF
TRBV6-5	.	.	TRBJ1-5	TGTGCCAGCAGTTACTCGTCCACCTTCGGGGGCGGCAATCAGCCCCAGCATTTT	CASSYSSTFGGGNQPQHF
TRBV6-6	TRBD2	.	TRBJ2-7	TGTGCCAGCAGTTACACCCAGCGGGAGGGTTTTAAGTACTTC	CASSYTQREGFKYF
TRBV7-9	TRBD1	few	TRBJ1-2	TGTGCCAGCAGCTCACGAGGGACAGGGCCCTACACCTTC	CASSSRGTGPYTF
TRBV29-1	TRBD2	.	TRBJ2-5	TGCAGCGTTGAAGGCAGCGGGGTAGTGGGGCAAGAAGAGACCCAGTACTTC	CSVEGSGVVGQEETQYF
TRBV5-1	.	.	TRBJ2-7	TGCGCCAGCAGCTTGGCCGGGACCCAGGAGCAGTACTTC	CASSLAGTQEQYF
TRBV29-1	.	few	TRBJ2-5	TGCAGCGTTGAAGGGAACCAAGAGACCCAGTACTTC	CSVEGNQETQYF
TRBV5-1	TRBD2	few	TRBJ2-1	TGCGCCAGCAGCTTGGTGGGACTAGAATCCTACAATGAGCAGTTCTTC	CASSLVGLESYNEQFF
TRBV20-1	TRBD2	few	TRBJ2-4	TGCAGTGCTAGTTATGGAGCGGGGGTAGCCAAAAACATTCAGTACTTC	CSASYGAGVAKNIQYF
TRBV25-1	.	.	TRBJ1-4	TGTGCCAGCAGGGACGAGGGAGCGGAAAAACTGTTTTTT	CASRDEGAEKLFF
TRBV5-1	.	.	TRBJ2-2	TGCGCCAGCAGCCCGATGGATACCGGGGAGCTGTTTTTT	CASSPMDTGELFF
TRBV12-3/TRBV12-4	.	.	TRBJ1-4	TGTGCCAGCCTTTCCAGGGGCTTGGATGAAAAACTGTTTTTT	CASLSRGLDEKLFF
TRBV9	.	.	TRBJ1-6	TGTGCCAGCAGCGGGGGACGGAGCTCCTATAATACACCCCTCCACTTT	CASSGGRSSYNTPLHF
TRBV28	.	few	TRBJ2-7	TGTGCCAGCAGTTCCCGGACGGAATCAGGCTACGAGCAGTACTTC	CASSSRTESGYEQYF
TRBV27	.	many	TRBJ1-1	TGTGCCAGCAGGGGGGGGCTTGGGACTGAAGCTTTCTTT	CASRGGLGTEAFF
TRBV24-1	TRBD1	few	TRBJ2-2	TGTGCCACCAGTGACTGGGACAGGGGGCACCCCGGGGAGCTGTTTTTT	CATSDWDRGHPGELFF
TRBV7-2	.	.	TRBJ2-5	TGTGCCAGCACCTTGGGGCGAGAGTACCAAGAGACCCAGTACTTC	CASTLGREYQETQYF
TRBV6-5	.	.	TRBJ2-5	TGTGCCAGCAGGCTCAGGGTGGGCCAAGAGACCCAGTACTTC	CASRLRVGQETQYF
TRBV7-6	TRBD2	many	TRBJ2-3	TGTGCCAGCAGCTTAGGGCGGGGGAGCACAGATACGCAGTATTTT	CASSLGRGSTDTQYF
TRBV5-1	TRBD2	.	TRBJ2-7	TGCGCCAGCAGCTTGGGGATTGGCGGGGGCTCCTACGAGCAGTACTTC	CASSLGIGGGSYEQYF
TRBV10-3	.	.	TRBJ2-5	TGTGCCATCAGTGAGGGTAGGCAGGAAGAGACCCAGTACTTC	CAISEGRQEETQYF
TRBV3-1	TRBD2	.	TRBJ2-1	TGTGCCAGCAACCAAGGACTAGCGGGGGGGTTGAACAATGAGCAGTTCTTC	CASNQGLAGGLNNEQFF
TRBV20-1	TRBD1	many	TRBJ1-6	TGCAGTGCTTATCGGACAGGGGTTTATTCACCCCTCCACTTT	CSAYRTGVYSPLHF
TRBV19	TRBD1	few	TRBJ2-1	TGTGCCAGTAGTATATACGGGACAGACAATGAGCAGTTCTTC	CASSIYGTDNEQFF
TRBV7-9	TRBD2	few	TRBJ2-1	TGTGCCAGCAGCTTAGGCCCTAGCGGGAGCTCCTACAATGAGCAGTTCTTC	CASSLGPSGSSYNEQFF
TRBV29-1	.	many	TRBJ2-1	TGCAGCGTTAGCCCGGGAGCGGCCAATGAGCAGTTCTTC	CSVSPGAANEQFF
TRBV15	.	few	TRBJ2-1	TGTGCCACCAGCAGAGATCGTGCTAACTACAATGAGCAGTTCTTC	CATSRDRANYNEQFF
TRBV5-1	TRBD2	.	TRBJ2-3	TGCGCCAGCAGCTCCCTAGCGGGAGTGGGAACAGATACGCAGTATTTT	CASSSLAGVGTDTQYF
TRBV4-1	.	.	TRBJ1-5	TGCGCCAGCAGCCAAGCAGGGTCGGGTCAGCCCCAGCATTTT	CASSQAGSGQPQHF
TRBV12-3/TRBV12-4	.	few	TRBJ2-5	TGTGCCAGCAGTTCCTACAGGGCTGAGACCCAGTACTTC	CASSSYRAETQYF
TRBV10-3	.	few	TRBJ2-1	TGTGCCATCAGTCAATCCAATGAGCAGTTCTTC	CAISQSNEQFF
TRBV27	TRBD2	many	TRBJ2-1	TGTGCCAGCAAGCAAGAGAGACTAGCGGTTAACAATGAGCAGTTCTTC	CASKQERLAVNNEQFF
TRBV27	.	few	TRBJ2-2	TGTGCCAGCTCCTATTCCAGACTAGAGAACACCGGGGAGCTGTTTTTT	CASSYSRLENTGELFF
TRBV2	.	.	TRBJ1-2	TGTGCCAGCAGCCCGCTAGCGGCAGACTTCTATGGCTACACCTTC	CASSPLAADFYGYTF
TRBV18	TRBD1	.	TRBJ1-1	TGTGCCAGCTCACCTCGACAGGGAACCGAAGCTTTCTTT	CASSPRQGTEAFF